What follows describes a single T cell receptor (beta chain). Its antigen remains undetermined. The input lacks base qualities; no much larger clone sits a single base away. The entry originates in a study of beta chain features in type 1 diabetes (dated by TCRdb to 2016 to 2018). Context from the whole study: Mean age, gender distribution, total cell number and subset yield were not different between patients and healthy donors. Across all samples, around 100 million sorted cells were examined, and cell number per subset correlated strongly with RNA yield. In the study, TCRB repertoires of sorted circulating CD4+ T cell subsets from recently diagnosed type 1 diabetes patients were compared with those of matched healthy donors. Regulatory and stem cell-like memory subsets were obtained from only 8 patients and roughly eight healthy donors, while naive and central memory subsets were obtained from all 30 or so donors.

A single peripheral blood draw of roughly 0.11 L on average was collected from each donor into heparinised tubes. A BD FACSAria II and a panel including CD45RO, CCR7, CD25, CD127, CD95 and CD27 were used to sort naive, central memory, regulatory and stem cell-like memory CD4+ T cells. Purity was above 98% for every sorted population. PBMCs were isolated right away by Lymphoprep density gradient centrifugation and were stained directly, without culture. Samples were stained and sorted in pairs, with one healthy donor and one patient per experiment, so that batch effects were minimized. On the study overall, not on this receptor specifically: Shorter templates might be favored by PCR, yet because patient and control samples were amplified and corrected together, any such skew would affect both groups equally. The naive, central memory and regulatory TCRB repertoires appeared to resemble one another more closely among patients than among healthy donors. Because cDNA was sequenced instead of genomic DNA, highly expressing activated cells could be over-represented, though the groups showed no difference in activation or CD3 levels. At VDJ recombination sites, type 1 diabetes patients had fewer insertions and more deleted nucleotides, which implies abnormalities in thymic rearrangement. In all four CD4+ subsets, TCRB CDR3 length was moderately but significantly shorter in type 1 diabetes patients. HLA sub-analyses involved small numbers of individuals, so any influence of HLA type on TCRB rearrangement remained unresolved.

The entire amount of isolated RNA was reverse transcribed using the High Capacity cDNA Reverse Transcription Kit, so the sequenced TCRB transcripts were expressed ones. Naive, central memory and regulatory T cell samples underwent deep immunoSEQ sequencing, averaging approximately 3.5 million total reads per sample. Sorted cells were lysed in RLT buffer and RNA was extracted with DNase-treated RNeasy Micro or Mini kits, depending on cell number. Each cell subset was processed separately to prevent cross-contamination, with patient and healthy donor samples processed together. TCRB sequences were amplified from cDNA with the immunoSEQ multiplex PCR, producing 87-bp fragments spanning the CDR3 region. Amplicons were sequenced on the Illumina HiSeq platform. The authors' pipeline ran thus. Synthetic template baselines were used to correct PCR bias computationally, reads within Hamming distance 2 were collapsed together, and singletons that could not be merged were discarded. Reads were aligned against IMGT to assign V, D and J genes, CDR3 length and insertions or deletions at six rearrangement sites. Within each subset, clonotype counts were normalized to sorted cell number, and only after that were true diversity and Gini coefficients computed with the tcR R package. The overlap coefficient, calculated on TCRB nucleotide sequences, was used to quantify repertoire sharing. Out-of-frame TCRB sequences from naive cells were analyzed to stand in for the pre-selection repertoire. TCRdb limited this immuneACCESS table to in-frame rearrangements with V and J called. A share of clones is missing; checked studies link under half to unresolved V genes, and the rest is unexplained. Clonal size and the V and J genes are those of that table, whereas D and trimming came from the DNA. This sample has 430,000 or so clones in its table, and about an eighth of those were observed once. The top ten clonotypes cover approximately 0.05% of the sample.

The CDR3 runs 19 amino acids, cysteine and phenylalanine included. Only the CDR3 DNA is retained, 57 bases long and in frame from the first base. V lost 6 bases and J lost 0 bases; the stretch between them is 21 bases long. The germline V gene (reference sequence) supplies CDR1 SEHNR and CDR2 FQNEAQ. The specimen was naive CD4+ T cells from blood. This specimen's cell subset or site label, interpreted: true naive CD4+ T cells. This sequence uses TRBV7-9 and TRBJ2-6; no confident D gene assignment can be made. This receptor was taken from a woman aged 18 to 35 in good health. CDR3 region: CASRPDGRNLRSGANVLTF. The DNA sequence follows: TGTGCCAGCAGGCCCGATGGACGCAACCTGCGCTCTGGGGCCAACGTCCTGACTTTC. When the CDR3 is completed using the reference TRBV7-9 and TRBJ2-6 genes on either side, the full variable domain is DTGVSQNPRHKITKRGQNVTFRCDPISEHNRLYWYRQTLGQGPEFLTYFQNEAQLEKSRLLSDRFSAERPKGSFSTLEIQRTEQGDSAMYLCASRPDGRNLRSGANVLTFGAGSRLTVL.